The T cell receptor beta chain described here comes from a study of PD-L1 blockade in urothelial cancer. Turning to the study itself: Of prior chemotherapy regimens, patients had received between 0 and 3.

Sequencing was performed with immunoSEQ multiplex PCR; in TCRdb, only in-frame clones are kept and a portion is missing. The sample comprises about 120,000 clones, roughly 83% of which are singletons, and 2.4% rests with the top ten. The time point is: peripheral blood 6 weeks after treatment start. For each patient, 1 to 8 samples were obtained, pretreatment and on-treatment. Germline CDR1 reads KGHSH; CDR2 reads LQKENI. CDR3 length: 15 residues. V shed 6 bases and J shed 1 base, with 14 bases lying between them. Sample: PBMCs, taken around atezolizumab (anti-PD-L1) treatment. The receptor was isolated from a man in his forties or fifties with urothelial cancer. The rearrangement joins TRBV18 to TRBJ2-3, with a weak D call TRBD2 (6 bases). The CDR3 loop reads CASSESSVRTDTQYF. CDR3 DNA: TGTGCCAGCTCGGAGTCTAGCGTTCGCACAGATACGCAGTATTTT.